The TCR beta chain described here comes from a study of T cell changes during pregnancy in multiple sclerosis. This CDR3 is 14 amino acids long. The V end lost 1 base, the J end lost 3 bases, and 7 bases lay between the germline ends. Germline V CDR1 and CDR2: LGHNT, FRNRAP. Sequenced by immunoSEQ multiplex PCR; TCRdb stores in-frame clones only, minus some. Of 50,000 or so clones in the sample, 80% to 95% are singletons; the top ten hold around 0.27%. The source was CD4+ T cells from peripheral blood mononuclear cells, collected in the second trimester of pregnancy. The gene calls are TRBV12-5 and TRBJ1-3; D gene uncertain. The source is a female donor with multiple sclerosis, enrolled in a pregnancy study. This CDR3 reads CASGLELVGNTIYF. In DNA, the CDR3 is TGTGCTAGTGGTTTGGAACTAGTTGGAAACACCATATATTTT.